This T cell receptor (beta chain) comes out of a study of shared clonotypes between healthy human individuals. General observations from the study: The sole specimen, blood, was sampled, and tissue repertoires likely differ.

Ten immunoSEQ deep assay plates held the unsorted PBMC DNA. Authors' processing steps: Filtering differed because ImmunoSEQ produced junction-only sequences that carried no quality scores. Method: immunoSEQ multiplex PCR; TCRdb's copy keeps in-frame clones and lacks some. V and J calls and clone size are those listed in that table; D and trimming were worked out from the DNA. The sample records 530,000 or so clones, roughly 85% being singletons. The count of this clone is one. The antigen is not known. Donors comprised healthy HIV-negative adults lacking recent acute infections or vaccinations. The sequence came from a woman aged 40-49 years in good health. Some clones in this sample may be carry-over from other donors' samples. Sequencing used PBMCs.

CDR3 DNA sequence: TGTGCCAGCAGCTTAGCGCCCAACGCCTATGGCTACACCTTC. Its protein product is CASSLAPNAYGYTF. The V gene is TRBV7-2, the J gene TRBJ1-2; the D is unclear. Trimming left V 0 bases short and J 4 bases short, with 9 bases between. This CDR3 is 14 amino acids long. Germline loops: CDR1 SGHTA, CDR2 FQGNSA.